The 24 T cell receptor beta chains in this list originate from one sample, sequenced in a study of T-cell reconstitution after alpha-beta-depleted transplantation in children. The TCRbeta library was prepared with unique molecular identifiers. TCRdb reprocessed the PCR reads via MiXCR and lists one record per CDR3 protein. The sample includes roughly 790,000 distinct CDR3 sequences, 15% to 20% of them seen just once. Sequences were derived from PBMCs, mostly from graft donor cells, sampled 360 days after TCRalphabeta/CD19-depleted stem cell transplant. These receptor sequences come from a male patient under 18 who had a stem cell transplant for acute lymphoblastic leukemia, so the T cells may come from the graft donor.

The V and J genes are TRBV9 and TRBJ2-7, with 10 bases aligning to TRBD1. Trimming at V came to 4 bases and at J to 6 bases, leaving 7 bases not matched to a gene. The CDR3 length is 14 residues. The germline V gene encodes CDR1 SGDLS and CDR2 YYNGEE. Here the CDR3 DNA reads TGTGCCAGCAGCCGAGGGACAGGGGTTAGCGAGCAGTACTTC. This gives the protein CASSRGTGVSEQYF. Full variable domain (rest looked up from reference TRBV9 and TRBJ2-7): DSGVTQTPKHLITATGQRVTLRCSPRSGDLSVYWYQQSLDQGLQFLIQYYNGEERAKGNILERFSAQQFPDLHSELNLSSLELGDSALYFCASSRGTGVSEQYFGPGTRLTVT.

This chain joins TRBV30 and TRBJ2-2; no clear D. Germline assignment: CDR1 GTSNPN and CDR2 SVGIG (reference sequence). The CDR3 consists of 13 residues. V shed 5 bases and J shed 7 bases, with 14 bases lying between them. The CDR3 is CAWRQILNGELFF. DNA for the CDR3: TGTGCCTGGCGCCAAATCCTTAACGGGGAGCTGTTTTTT.

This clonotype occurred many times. The DNA for the CDR3 is TGCAGCGTTGAGCCCCGACAGGGGGGTGATACGCAGTATTTT. This encodes CSVEPRQGGDTQYF. V usage is TRBV29-1 and J usage is TRBJ2-3, with TRBD1 matching over 9 bases. CDR1 and CDR2 (germline): SQVTM, ANQGSEA. There are 14 residues in the CDR3. Losses at the gene ends were 3 bases for V and 6 bases for J; bases not matched to a gene: 7.

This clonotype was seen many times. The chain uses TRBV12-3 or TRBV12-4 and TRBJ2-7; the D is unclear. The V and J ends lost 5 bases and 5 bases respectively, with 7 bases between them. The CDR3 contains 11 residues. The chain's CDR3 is CASSLLDEQYF. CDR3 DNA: TGTGCCAGCAGTCTCTTGGACGAGCAGTACTTC.

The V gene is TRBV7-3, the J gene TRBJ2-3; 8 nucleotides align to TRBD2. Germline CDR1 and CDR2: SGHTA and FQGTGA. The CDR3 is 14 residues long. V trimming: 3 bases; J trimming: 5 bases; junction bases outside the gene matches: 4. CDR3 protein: CASSFSGMEDTQYF. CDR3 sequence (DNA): TGTGCCAGCAGCTTTAGCGGGATGGAAGATACGCAGTATTTT.

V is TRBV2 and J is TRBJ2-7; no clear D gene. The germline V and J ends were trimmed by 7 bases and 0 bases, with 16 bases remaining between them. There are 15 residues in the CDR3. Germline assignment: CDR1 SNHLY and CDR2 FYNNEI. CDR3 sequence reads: CASMSDLGGSYEQYF. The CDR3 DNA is TGTGCCAGCATGAGCGACTTGGGCGGCTCCTACGAGCAGTACTTC.

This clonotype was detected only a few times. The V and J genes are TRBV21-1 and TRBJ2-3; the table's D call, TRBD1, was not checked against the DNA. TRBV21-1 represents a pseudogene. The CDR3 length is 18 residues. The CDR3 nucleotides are TGTGCCAGCAGCAAAGGGGCAGGGGGTGGGATAAGCACAGATACGCAGTATTTT. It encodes CASSKGAGGGISTDTQYF.

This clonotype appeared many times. CDR3 nucleotide sequence: TGTGCCAGCAGCATCGACAGGTCGGGAACAGATACGCAGTATTTT. It yields the protein CASSIDRSGTDTQYF. V gene TRBV9 combines with J gene TRBJ2-3, with a possible D match to TRBD1 (6 bases). The CDR3 runs to 15 residues. Trimming took 4 bases from V and 3 from J, leaving 15 bases between them. Germline loops: CDR1 SGDLS, CDR2 YYNGEE. Combining the CDR3 with reference TRBV9 and TRBJ2-3 gives the whole variable domain DSGVTQTPKHLITATGQRVTLRCSPRSGDLSVYWYQQSLDQGLQFLIQYYNGEERAKGNILERFSAQQFPDLHSELNLSSLELGDSALYFCASSIDRSGTDTQYFGPGTRLTVL.

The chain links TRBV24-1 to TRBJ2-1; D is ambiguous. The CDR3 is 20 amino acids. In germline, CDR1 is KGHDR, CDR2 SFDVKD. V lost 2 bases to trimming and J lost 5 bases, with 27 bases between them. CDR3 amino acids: CATSDSRYARKGYSNNEQFF. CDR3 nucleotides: TGTGCCACCAGTGATTCTCGGTATGCTCGAAAAGGGTATAGCAACAATGAGCAGTTCTTC.

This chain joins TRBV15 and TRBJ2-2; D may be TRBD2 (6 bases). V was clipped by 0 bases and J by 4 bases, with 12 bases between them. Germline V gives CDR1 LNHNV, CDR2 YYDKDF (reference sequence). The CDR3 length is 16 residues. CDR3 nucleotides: TGTGCCACCAGCAGAGACCGGGAGAGCGGCACCGGGGAGCTGTTTTTT. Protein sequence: CATSRDRESGTGELFF.

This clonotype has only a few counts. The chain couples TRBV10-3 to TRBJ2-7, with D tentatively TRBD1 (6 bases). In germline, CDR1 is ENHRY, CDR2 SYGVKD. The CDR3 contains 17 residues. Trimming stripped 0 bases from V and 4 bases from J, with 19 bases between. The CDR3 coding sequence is TGTGCCATCAGTGAGTCCGTGGGCCTCAGGGGCCCATACGAGCAGTACTTC. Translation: CAISESVGLRGPYEQYF.

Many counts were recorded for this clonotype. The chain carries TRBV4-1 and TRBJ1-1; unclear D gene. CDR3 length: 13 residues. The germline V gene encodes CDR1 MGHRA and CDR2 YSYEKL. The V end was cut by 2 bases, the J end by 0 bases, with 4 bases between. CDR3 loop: CASSQQLNTEAFF. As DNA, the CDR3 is TGCGCCAGCAGCCAACAGTTGAACACTGAAGCTTTCTTT.

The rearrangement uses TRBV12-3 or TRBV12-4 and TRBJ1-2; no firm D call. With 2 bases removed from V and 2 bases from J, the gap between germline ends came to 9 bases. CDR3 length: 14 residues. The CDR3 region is CASSLLGLNYGYTF. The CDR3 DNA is TGTGCCAGCAGTTTATTAGGACTGAACTATGGCTACACCTTC.

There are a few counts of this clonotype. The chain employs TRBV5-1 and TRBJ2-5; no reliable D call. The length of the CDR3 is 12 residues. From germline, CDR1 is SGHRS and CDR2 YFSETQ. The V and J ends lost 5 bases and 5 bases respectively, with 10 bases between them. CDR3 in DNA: TGCGCCAGCAGGAAGGGCCGGGAGACCCAGTACTTC. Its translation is CASRKGRETQYF. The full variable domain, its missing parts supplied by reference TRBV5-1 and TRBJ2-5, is KAGVTQTPRYLIKTRGQQVTLSCSPISGHRSVSWYQQTPGQGLQFLFEYFSETQRNKGNFPGRFSGRQFSNSRSEMNVSTLELGDSALYLCASRKGRETQYFGPGTRLLVL.

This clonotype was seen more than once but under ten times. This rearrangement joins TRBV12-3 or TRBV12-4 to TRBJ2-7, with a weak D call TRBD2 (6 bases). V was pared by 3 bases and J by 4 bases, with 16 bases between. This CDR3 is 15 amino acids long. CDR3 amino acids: CASSFHGTQGYEQYF. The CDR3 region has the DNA TGTGCCAGCAGTTTCCACGGGACTCAGGGTTACGAGCAGTACTTC.

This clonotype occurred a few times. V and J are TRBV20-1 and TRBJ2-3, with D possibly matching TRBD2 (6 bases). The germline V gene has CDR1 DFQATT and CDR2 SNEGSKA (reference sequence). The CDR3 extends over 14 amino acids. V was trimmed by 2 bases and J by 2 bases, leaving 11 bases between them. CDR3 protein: CSARPAGNTDTQYF. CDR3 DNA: TGCAGTGCTAGACCAGCGGGCAACACAGATACGCAGTATTTT.

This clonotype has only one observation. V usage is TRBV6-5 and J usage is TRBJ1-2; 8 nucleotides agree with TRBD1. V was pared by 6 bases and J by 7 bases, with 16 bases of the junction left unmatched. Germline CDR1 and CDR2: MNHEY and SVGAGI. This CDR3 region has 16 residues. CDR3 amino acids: CASSYHSDRESGGYTF. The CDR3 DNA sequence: TGTGCCAGCAGCTACCATTCGGACAGGGAGAGTGGTGGCTACACCTTC.

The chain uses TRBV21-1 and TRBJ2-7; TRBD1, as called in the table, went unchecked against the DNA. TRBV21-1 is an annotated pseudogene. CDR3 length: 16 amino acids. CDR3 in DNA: TGTGCCAGCAGCAAAGAAGGCGGACAGAAAACCTACGAGCAGTACTTC. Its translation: CASSKEGGQKTYEQYF.

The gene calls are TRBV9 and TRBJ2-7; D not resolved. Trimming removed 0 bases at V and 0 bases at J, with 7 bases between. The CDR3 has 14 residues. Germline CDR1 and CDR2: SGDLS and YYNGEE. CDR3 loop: CASSVEDASYEQYF. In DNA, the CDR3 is TGTGCCAGCAGCGTAGAGGACGCCTCCTACGAGCAGTACTTC.

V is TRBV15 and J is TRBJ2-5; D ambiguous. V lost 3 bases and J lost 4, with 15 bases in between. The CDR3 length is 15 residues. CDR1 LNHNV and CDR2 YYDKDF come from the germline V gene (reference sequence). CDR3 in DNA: TGTGCCACCAGCAGCCCCACCGCGCCCCGAGAGACCCAGTACTTC. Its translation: CATSSPTAPRETQYF.

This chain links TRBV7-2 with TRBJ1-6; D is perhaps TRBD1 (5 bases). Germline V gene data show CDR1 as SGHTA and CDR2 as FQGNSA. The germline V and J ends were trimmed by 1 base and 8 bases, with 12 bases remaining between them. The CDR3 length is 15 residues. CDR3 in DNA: TGTGCCAGCAGCTTAGGGGTAGGGACCCATTCACCCCTCCACTTT. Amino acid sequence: CASSLGVGTHSPLHF.

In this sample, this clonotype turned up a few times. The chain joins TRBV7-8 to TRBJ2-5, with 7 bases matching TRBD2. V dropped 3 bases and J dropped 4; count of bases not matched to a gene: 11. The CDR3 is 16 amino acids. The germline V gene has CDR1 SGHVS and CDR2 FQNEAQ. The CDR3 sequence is CASSFTGGVGVETQYF. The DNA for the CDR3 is TGTGCCAGCAGCTTTACGGGAGGAGTTGGAGTAGAGACCCAGTACTTC.

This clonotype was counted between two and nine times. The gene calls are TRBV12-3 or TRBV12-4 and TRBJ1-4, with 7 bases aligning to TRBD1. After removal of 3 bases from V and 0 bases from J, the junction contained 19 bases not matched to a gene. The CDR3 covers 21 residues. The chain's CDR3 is CASSFDPGDREGFTTNEKLFF. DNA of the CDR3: TGTGCCAGCAGTTTTGACCCAGGCGACAGGGAGGGATTTACAACTAATGAAAAACTGTTTTTT.

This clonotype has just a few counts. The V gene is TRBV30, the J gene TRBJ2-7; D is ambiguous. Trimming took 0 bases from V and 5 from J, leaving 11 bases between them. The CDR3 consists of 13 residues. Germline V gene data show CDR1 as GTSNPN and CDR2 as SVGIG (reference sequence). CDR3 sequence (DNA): TGTGCCTGGAGTGTACTGTACAGAGACGAGCAGTACTTC. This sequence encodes CAWSVLYRDEQYF.